This TCR beta chain originates from a study of cytotoxic CD8 clonotypes in ibrutinib-treated CLL. Trimming removed 2 bases from V and 1 base from J, with 2 bases in between. The germline V gene encodes CDR1 DFQATT and CDR2 SNEGSKA (reference sequence). The CDR3 extends over 11 amino acids. Profiled with immunoSEQ multiplex PCR; TCRdb holds only in-frame clones, not every one. The sample yields roughly 250,000 clones, under 80% seen once. The source material was PBMCs, sampled after 24 months of ibrutinib treatment. This clonotype was sampled from a human donor with chronic lymphocytic leukemia. V usage is TRBV20-1 and J usage is TRBJ2-5; D is unresolved. CDR3 nucleotides: TGCAGTGCTAGAACCCAAGAGACCCAGTACTTC. It yields the protein CSARTQETQYF.